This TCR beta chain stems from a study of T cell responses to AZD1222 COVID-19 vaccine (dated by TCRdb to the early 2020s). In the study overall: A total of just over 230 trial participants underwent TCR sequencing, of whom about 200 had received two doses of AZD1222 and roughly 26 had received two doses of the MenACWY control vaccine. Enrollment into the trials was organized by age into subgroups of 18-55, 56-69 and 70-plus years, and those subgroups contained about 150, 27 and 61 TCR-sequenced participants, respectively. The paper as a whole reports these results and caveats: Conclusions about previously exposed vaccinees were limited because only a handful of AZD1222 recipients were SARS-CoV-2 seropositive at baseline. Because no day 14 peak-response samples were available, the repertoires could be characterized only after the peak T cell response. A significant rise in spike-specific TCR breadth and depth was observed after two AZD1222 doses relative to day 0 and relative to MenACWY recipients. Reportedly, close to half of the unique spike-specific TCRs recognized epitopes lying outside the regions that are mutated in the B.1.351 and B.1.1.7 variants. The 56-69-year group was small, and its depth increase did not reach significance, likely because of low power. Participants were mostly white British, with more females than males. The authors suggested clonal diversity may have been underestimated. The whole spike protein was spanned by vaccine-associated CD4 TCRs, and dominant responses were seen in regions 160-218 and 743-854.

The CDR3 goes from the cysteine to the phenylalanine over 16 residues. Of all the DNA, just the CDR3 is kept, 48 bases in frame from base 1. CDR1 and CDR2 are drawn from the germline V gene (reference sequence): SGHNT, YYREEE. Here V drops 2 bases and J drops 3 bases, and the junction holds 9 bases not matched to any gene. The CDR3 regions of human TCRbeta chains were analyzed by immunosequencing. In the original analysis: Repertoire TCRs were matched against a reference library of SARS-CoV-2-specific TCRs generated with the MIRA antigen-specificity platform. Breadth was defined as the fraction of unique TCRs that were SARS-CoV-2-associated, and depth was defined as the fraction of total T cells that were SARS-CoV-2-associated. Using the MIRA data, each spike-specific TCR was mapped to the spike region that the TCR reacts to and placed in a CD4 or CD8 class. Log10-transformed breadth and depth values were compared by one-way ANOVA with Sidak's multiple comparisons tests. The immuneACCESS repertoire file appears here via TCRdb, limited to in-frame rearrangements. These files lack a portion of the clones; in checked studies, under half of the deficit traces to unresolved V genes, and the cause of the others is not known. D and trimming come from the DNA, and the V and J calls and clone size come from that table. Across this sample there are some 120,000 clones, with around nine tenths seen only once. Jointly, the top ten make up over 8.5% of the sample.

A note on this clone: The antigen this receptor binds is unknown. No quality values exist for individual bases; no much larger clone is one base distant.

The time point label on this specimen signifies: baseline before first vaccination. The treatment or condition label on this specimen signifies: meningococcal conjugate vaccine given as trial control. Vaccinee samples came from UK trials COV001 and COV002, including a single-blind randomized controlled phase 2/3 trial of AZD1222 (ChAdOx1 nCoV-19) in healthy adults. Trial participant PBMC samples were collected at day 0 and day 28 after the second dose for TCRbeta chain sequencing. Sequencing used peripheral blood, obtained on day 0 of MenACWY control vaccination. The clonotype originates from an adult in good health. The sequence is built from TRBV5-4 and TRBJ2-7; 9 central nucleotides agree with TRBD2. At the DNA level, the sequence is TGTGCCAGCAGCTTCCCAGGCGGGAGGGGGGACTACGAGCAGTACTTC. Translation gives CASSFPGGRGDYEQYF.